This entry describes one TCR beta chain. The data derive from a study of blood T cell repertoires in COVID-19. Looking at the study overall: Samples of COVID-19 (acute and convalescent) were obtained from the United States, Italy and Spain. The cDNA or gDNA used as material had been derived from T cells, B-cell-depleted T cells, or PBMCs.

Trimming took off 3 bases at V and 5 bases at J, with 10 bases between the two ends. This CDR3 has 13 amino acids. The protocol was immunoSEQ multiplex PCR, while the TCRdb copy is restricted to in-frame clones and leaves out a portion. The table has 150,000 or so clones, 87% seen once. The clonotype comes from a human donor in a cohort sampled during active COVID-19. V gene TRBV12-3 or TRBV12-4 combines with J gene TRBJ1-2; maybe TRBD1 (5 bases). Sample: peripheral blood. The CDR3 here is CASSFEGAYGYTF. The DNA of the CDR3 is TGTGCCAGCAGTTTTGAAGGGGCATATGGCTACACCTTC.